This TCR beta chain was sequenced during a study of CD8 T cells in Susac syndrome. In regard to this clonotype: What it binds is unknown.

cDNA came from roughly 0.47 to 1 ug RNA primed by random hexamers. TCRdb called the immunoSEQ multiplex PCR reads again in MiXCR, with one record for every CDR3 protein. This sample has a few hundred thousand distinct CDR3 sequences, with less than 95% found just once. Recently defined diagnostic criteria for definite or probable disease were fulfilled by Susac syndrome patients. This CDR3 has 14 residues. Per germline, CDR1 SGHTA and CDR2 FQGNSA. V gave up 4 bases and J gave up 3 bases, with 12 bases separating them. The study, taken as a whole, reports: The study admitted that it had a relatively small number of individuals in its TCR sequencing and HLA analysis.

The material sequenced was CD4+ T cells from PBMCs. The rearrangement links TRBV7-2 to TRBJ1-2, with unresolved D. This TCR derives from a human donor with Susac syndrome. The CDR3, as DNA: TGTGCCAGCAGCTCACCCCGGACGGACTATGGCTACACCTTC. It specifies CASSSPRTDYGYTF.